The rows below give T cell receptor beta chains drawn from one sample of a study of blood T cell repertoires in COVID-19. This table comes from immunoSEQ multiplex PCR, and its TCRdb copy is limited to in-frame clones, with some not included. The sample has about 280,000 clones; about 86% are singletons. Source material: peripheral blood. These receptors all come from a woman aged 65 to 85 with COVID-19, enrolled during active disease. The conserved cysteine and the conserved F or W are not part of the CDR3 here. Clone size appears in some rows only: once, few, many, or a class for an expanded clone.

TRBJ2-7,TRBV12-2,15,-,ASRLARGAAGWDEQY
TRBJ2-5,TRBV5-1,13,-,ASSFSRGDQETQY
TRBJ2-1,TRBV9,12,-,ASSVDTDYNEQF
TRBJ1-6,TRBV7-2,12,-,ASSLEQTYSPLH
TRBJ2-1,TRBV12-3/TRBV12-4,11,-,ASSWMASREQF
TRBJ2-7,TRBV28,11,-,ASSSYRSPEQY
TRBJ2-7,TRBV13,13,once,ASSLDVRGSNEQY
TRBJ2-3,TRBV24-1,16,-,ATSDKVAGGRGTDTQY
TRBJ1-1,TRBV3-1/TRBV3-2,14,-,ASSRTQGAQNTEAF
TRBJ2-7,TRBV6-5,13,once,ASSPQGAGFYEQY
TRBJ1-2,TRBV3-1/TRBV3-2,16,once,ASSQEAFRDRGNYGYT
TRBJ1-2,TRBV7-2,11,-,ASSPGQGDGYT
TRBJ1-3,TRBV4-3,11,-,ASSRGQGNTIY
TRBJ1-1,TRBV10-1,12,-,ASSESIGATEAF
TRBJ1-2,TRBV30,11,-,AWSVMGAGGYT
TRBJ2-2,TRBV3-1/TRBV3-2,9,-,ASSLSGELF
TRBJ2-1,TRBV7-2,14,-,ASSFFLGQGPNEQF
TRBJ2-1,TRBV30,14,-,AWSPVSGARGDEQF
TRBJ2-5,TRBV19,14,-,ASSIDRAGGFGTQY
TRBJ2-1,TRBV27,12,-,ASSWDRGPNEQF
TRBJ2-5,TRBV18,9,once,ASSPRETQY
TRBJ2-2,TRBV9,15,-,ASSIHNLGSATGELF
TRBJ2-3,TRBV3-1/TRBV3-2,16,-,ASSQDPRLAGGWDTQY